Included here is one T cell receptor beta chain sequence, with context. What this receptor recognizes is not known. The input lacks base qualities; no much larger clone sits a single base away. This record comes from a study of blood T cells in healthy people across ages (dated by TCRdb to the mid-2010s). For the study in its entirety: Template switching captured roughly one uniquely barcoded TCR beta cDNA molecule per two T cells in model experiments. The donors were divided into four age groups: young (average around 16 years), middle-aged (about 39), aged (under 70) and long-lived (roughly 82). The study measured age-related changes in TCR beta repertoire diversity using deep sequencing normalized with unique cDNA molecular identifiers. The study analyzed two additional independent replicas of 1 million unique cDNA reads from the same blood draw for two donors, one aged 18 to 30 and one aged 80 or older. General study outcomes and caveats: As age increased, observed TCR beta diversity per million T cells dropped in a roughly linear way, and a significant reduction was already evident by age about 40. Total diversity estimates from one million sequenced T cells were considered lower bounds and underestimates. Because profiling used bulk unsorted PBMCs, naive and antigen-experienced compartments could not be compared conclusively. The percentage of naive T cells measured by flow cytometry correlated strongly with observed TCR beta diversity. Compared with the aged group, the long-lived group had more naive CD4+ T cells, fewer expanded clones and increased TCR diversity, suggesting age selection. The CMV infection status of donors was not known, potentially confounding age-related changes in expanded clonotypes.

From the germline V gene, CDR1 is MNHNS and CDR2 is SASEGT. V is trimmed back by 5 bases and J by 7 bases, and the junction contains 9 bases that no gene match accounts for. From cysteine to phenylalanine, the CDR3 is 16 amino acids long. Only the CDR3 portion is preserved as DNA: 48 bases, with reading frame beginning at the first base. Donors were roughly 40 systemically healthy Caucasian individuals from Russia aged about 6 to 100 years. Ten milliliters of peripheral blood were collected from each donor into EDTA-treated Vacutainer tubes. Ficoll-Paque density-gradient centrifugation was used to isolate PBMCs, with at least 7 million per sample. Total RNA, at least 5.5 micrograms per sample, was extracted from PBMCs with Trizol reagent. For every donor, flow cytometry on a PBMC aliquot measured the percentage of naive CD45RAhigh/CD27high T cells. The protocol used for the library was 5' RACE. The instrument was an Illumina HiSeq 2500. A second PCR of roughly 6 to 11 cycles was run with a J-beta primer mix and a sample-barcoded 5' primer. Each TCR beta cDNA molecule received a unique molecular identifier from a template-switch 5' adaptor carrying 12 random nucleotides. Each sample yielded at least 3 million CDR3-containing paired-end reads. The Mint cDNA synthesis kit, primed by a TRBC-specific oligonucleotide, was used to synthesize first-strand cDNA from all RNA. All cDNA was treated with uracil-DNA glycosylase and then went through a first 18-cycle PCR with the universal primers M1SS and BC2_uni_R. In the paper's pipeline: Normalization of each sample was performed by random selection of 1 million high-quality reads, each carrying a distinct molecular identifier. Instead of being binned into consensus sequences, reads that shared molecular identifiers were thrown out. MiTCR, run with a Q25 quality threshold and the strictest error-elimination algorithm, handled CDR3 identification, clonotype clustering and error correction. Lower-bound total TCR beta diversity was estimated with a nonparametric unseen species model using Euler transformation. TCRdb took the public reads, trimmed them with fastp at Q25, ran MiXCR for clone calling and kept in-frame beta chains. Each CDR3 protein gets just one entry, which takes the most common genes and DNA from the rows behind it. The V and J calls, along with clone size, are taken from TCRdb and not from the paper's own processing. This sample is represented by 700,000 to 900,000 distinct CDR3 sequences; more than 25% of them were singletons. The ten most abundant clones make up less than 3.5% of the sample.

This same sample was also part of a study on T cells of mothers and their children. That second report states: Nine systemically healthy Caucasian individuals, comprising three mothers and their six children, were included as donors. cDNA synthesis used all of the extracted RNA, with around 1.5 ug of RNA in each 15 ul reaction. Sample barcodes and 2-4 random nucleotides were added via the M1S primer in the second PCR. More than 9.5 million TCR beta CDR3 reads were obtained from each mother, and 2.5 million to 3 million reads were obtained from each child. Thymic selection similarly shapes TCR recombination output in related and unrelated pairs, with minor effect from inherited differences. Normalized repertoire overlap in related mother-child pairs was always slightly higher than in unrelated mother-child pairs, but the difference was never significant. No persistent microchimeric T cell clones were found, with a detection sensitivity of approximately 100 clones per million clonotypes. Deep NGS was used in the study to compare the TCR beta repertoires of mothers and children and to look for features that separate related mother-child pairs from unrelated individuals. Mothers averaged about 40 +/- 4 years of age and children averaged roughly 10 +/- 4 years. After adapter ligation was performed with NEBNext reagents, the libraries were sequenced on an Illumina HiSeq 2000 with 100+100 nt paired-end reads. To prevent cross-contamination, the mother and child libraries were prepared a month apart and were sequenced in separate runs. For each donor, somewhere between roughly 450,000 and 2,100,000 distinct TCR beta clonotypes were identified. Naive TCR beta clonotypes were estimated from low-frequency clonotypes matched to each donor's FACS-determined naive share, without sorting.

This chain is built from TRBV6-1 and TRBJ2-2, and 11 junctional nucleotides match TRBD2. The sample taken for sequencing was blood. This clonotype was sampled from a boy between 10 and 17 years old in good health. The CDR3 reads as follows: CASSITSGGPGGELFF. The sequence in DNA is TGTGCCAGCAGTATCACTAGCGGGGGACCCGGCGGGGAGCTGTTTTTT.